One sample yielded the 14 T cell receptor beta chains listed below, sequenced in a study of blood T cell repertoires in COVID-19. Produced via immunoSEQ multiplex PCR; TCRdb's table is partial and in-frame only. The sample has around 24,000 clones; roughly 91% are singletons. The sequenced sample consisted of peripheral blood. These receptors came from a man between 65 and 85 years old with COVID-19, enrolled during active disease.

V and J are TRBV27 and TRBJ2-7, with TRBD1 identical over 9 bases. The germline V gene encodes CDR1 MNHEY and CDR2 SMNVEV (reference sequence). V trimming: 8 bases; J trimming: 9 bases; junction bases outside the gene matches: 17. There are 15 residues in the CDR3. The CDR3: CASAYRAGQGWWQYF. As DNA, the CDR3 is TGTGCCAGCGCGTACCGGGCGGGACAGGGTTGGTGGCAGTACTTC.

The chain couples TRBV6-5 to TRBJ2-5; D might be TRBD2 (6 bases). This CDR3 region has 13 residues. The V gene's germline CDR1 is MNHEY and CDR2 SVGAGI. V lost 4 bases and J lost 9, with 15 bases in between. CDR3 in DNA: TGTGCCAGCAGTTCTACTAGCTTGCATGCCCAGTACTTC. Encoded protein: CASSSTSLHAQYF.

V gene TRBV11-3 combines with J gene TRBJ2-1; 10 nucleotides match TRBD2. J gave up 8 bases and V 5 bases, and 12 bases lay outside the gene matches. The CDR3 is made up of 16 amino acids. Germline lookup yields CDR1 SGHNT and CDR2 YENEEA. In DNA, the CDR3 is TGTGCCAGCAGCCAAAGCGGGAGGGCCAGGGGAGATGAGCAGTTCTTC. It is translated as CASSQSGRARGDEQFF.

This rearrangement joins TRBV19 to TRBJ2-5; D unresolved. Germline-derived CDR1 and CDR2 are LNHDA and SQIVND (reference sequence). V lost 0 bases and J lost 1, with 6 bases in between. CDR3 size: 14 residues. The CDR3 DNA follows: TGTGCCAGTAGTATAGACCGACTCCAAGAGACCCAGTACTTC. Protein: CASSIDRLQETQYF.

This chain uses TRBV15 with TRBJ1-1, with a weak D call TRBD1 (6 bases). CDR1 is LNHNV, CDR2 YYDKDF, per germline (reference sequence). The CDR3 runs 17 residues. The V end lost 1 base, the J end lost 4 bases, and 19 bases lay between the germline ends. CDR3 sequence: CATSRGLIAGAGTEAFF. The DNA for the CDR3 is TGTGCCACCAGCAGAGGCCTTATCGCGGGGGCAGGCACTGAAGCTTTCTTT.

The V gene is TRBV15, the J gene TRBJ2-3; D not resolved. Trimming removed 1 base at V and 2 bases at J, with 7 bases between. Germline CDR1 is LNHNV and CDR2 is YYDKDF (reference sequence). The length of the CDR3 is 14 residues. CDR3 region: CATSRVGLTDTQYF. The CDR3 region has the DNA TGTGCCACCAGCAGAGTGGGCCTCACAGATACGCAGTATTTT.

This clone has only one observation. In DNA form, the CDR3 reads TGTGCCAGCAGCTTCCGGGGGGAGGCGTTCTTC. Translation gives CASSFRGEAFF. This chain joins TRBV7-9 and TRBJ2-1; 7 positions agree with TRBD2. J was trimmed by 15 bases and V by 3 bases; bases with no gene match: 5. The CDR3 spans 11 residues. CDR1 and CDR2 (germline): SEHNR, FQNEAQ (reference sequence).

The chain has TRBV7-9 and TRBJ1-2, with no clear D. The V and J ends lost 4 bases and 4 bases respectively, with 13 bases between them. Germline values: CDR1 SEHNR, CDR2 FQNEAQ (reference sequence). The CDR3 is made up of 14 amino acids. This CDR3 is CASSSALGIYGYTF. In nucleotides, the CDR3 is TGTGCCAGCAGCTCCGCACTCGGGATCTATGGCTACACCTTC.

The chain recombines TRBV2 with TRBJ2-7, with 12 nucleotides matching TRBD2. Germline assignment: CDR1 SNHLY and CDR2 FYNNEI. This CDR3 has 19 residues. Germline trimming cut 5 bases from V and 0 bases from J; bases unmatched to any gene: 14. The CDR3 bases are TGTGCCAGCAGTCCCAGCCCGGGACTAGCGGGCCTAGTCTCCTACGAGCAGTACTTC. This encodes CASSPSPGLAGLVSYEQYF.

The chain joins TRBV10-2 to TRBJ2-7, with D uncertain. CDR1 is WSHSY and CDR2 is SAAADI in the germline V gene. The V end lost 4 bases, the J end lost 3 bases, and 4 bases lay between the germline ends. The CDR3 totals 11 residues. The CDR3 reads CASSVRYEQYF. The CDR3 DNA reads TGCGCCAGCAGTGTCCGCTACGAGCAGTACTTC.

The V call is TRBV4-1, the J call TRBJ1-2; the D is unclear. The V gene lost 0 bases and the J gene lost 4 bases, with 12 bases spanning the gap. Germline V gives CDR1 MGHRA, CDR2 YSYEKL. The CDR3 extends over 15 amino acids. CDR3 coding DNA: TGCGCCAGCAGCCAAGATGGGAGGGTTTCCTATGGCTACACCTTC. It codes for CASSQDGRVSYGYTF.

J is TRBJ1-1 and V is TRBV19, with TRBD1 as a possible D gene (6 bases). Germline V gene sequence: CDR1 LNHDA, CDR2 SQIVND (reference sequence). CDR3 length: 13 amino acids. V lost 3 bases and J 4 bases, leaving 9 bases between the germline ends. For the CDR3, the DNA is TGTGCCAGTAGTATCCGGACAGTCACTGAAGCTTTCTTT. Its protein is CASSIRTVTEAFF.

J is TRBJ2-7 and V is TRBV20-1; 10 bases line up with TRBD1. Germline assignment: CDR1 DFQATT and CDR2 SNEGSKA (reference sequence). The CDR3 runs to 16 residues. J was trimmed by 6 bases and V by 3 bases; bases with no gene match: 14. The CDR3 DNA follows: TGCAGTGCTAGTAAAACAATGGGGACAGGGGTTGGCGAGCAGTACTTC. Its translation is CSASKTMGTGVGEQYF.

The gene calls are TRBV27 and TRBJ1-1; D perhaps matches TRBD1 (5 bases). The CDR3 spans 13 residues. Deletions cut 3 bases from V and 9 bases from J, with 14 bases between. Looked up from germline, CDR1 is MNHEY and CDR2 is SMNVEV (reference sequence). The CDR3 spells CASSLREGNQAFF. The CDR3 nucleotides read TGTGCCAGCAGTTTGAGGGAGGGGAACCAAGCTTTCTTT.